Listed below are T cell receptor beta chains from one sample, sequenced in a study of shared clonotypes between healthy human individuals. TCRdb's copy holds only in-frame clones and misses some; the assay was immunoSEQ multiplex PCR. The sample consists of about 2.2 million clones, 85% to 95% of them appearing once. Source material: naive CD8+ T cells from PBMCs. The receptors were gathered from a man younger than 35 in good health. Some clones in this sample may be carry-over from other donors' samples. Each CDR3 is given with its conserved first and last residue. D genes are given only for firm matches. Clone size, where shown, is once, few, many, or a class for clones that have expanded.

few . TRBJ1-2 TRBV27 TGTGCCAGCAGTCCCTATCGGGGTCGGGTAGACTATGGCTACACCTTC CASSPYRGRVDYGYTF
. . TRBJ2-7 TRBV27 TGTGCCAGCAGTTTGAGAGGGGTCTTGTACGAGCAGTACTTC CASSLRGVLYEQYF
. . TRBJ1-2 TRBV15 TGTGCCACCAGCAGAGGACAGTCCTATGGCTACACCTTC CATSRGQSYGYTF
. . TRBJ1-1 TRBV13 TGTGCCAGCAGCGGGCAGGGACGGGACCCATCGGCTTTCTTT CASSGQGRDPSAFF
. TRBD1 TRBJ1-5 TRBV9 TGTGCCAGCAGCTTCTCGGACAGGGCCTCTGAGGCCCAGCATTTT CASSFSDRASEAQHF
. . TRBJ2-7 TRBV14 TGTGCCAGCAGCCAGATTCTCCGCTCCTACGAGCAGTACTTC CASSQILRSYEQYF
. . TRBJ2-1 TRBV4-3 TGCGCCAGCAGCCAAGATCGAGGGGGCAATGAGCAGTTCTTC CASSQDRGGNEQFF
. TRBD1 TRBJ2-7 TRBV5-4 TGTGCCAGCAGTGGCCGGACAGGAAAACACGAGCAGTACTTC CASSGRTGKHEQYF
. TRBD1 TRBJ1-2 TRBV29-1 TGCAGCGTGGGGACAGGGGAGCGTAGCTATGGCTACACCTTC CSVGTGERSYGYTF
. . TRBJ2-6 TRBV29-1 TGCAGCGCTTTCTTGGGGCGGACTGATATAATCTCTGGGGCCAACGTCCTGACTTTC CSAFLGRTDIISGANVLTF
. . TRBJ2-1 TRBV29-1 TGCAGCGTTGAACCCGGGAGAGGTGAGCAGTTCTTC CSVEPGRGEQFF
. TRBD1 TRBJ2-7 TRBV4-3 TGCGCCAGCAGCTCCGGGACAGGGCCCTACGAGCAGTACTTC CASSSGTGPYEQYF
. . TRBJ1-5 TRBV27 TGTGCCAGCCGACTTGGCGGTACCAATCAGCCCCAGCATTTT CASRLGGTNQPQHF
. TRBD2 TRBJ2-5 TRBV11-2 TGTGCCAGCAGCTTAGAATCGTATAGCGGGAGACTTGCAGAGACCCAGTACTTC CASSLESYSGRLAETQYF
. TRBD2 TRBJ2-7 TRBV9 TGTGCCAGCAGCCCTCTGCTTGGGACTAATCTCGAGCAGTACTTC CASSPLLGTNLEQYF
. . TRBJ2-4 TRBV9 TGTGCCAGCAGCGTAGGGCGGGAACTAGCCAAAAACATTCAGTACTTC CASSVGRELAKNIQYF
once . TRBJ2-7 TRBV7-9 TGTGCCAGCAGCTCCAGACAGATGAGGGATTACGAGCAGTACTTC CASSSRQMRDYEQYF
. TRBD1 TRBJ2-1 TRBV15 TGTGCCACCAGCGAAGACAGGGATCCCTACAATGAGCAGTTCTTC CATSEDRDPYNEQFF
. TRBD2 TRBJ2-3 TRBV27 TGTGCCAGCAGTTTAGGGACTAGAATAGATACGCAGTATTTT CASSLGTRIDTQYF
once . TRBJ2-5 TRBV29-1 . CSVAGWASGSFLETQYF
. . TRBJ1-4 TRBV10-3 TGTGCCATCAGTGAGACATCCACAACTAATGAAAAACTGTTTTTT CAISETSTTNEKLFF
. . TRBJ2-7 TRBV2 TGTGCCAGCAGTGAGGGGGCAGGGACACGTTCCGAGCAGTACTTC CASSEGAGTRSEQYF
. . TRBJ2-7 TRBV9 TGTGCCAGCAGCGTAGGGGGATCCTACGAGCAGTACTTC CASSVGGSYEQYF
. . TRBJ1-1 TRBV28 TGTGCCAGCAGTTTACAGGGTTACACTGAAGCTTTCTTT CASSLQGYTEAFF
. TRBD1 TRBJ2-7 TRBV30 TGTGCCTGGAGGAGGACAGGGCAATACGAGCAGTACTTC CAWRRTGQYEQYF
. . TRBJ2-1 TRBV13 TGTGCCAGCAGCCCCGGGGGACACAATGAGCAGTTCTTC CASSPGGHNEQFF
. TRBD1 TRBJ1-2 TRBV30 TGTGCCTGGTGGACAGGGGGCAAAGATGGCTACACCTTC CAWWTGGKDGYTF
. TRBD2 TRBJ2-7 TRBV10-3 TGTGCCATCAGTGAACCTAGCGGGAACTCCTACGAGCAGTACTTC CAISEPSGNSYEQYF
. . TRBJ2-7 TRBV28 TGTGCCAGCAGTTACGGGGGCCCTGGGTCCTACGAGCAGTACTTC CASSYGGPGSYEQYF
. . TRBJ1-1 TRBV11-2 TGTGCCAGCAGCTTAGATCCAGGGTTCATAAGCACTGAAGCTTTCTTT CASSLDPGFISTEAFF
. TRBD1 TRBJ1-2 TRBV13 TGTGCCAGCAGCTCCGGACAGGGCAACTATGGCTACACCTTC CASSSGQGNYGYTF
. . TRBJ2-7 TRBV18 TGTGCCAGCTCACCAACAGGACAAGAATACGAGCAGTACTTC CASSPTGQEYEQYF
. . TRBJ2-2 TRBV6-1 TGTGCCAGCAGTGAATGGCGGCAGCACACCGGGGAGCTGTTTTTT CASSEWRQHTGELFF
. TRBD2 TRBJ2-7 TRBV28 TGTGCCAGCGTGGCGGGAGGGGACCACGAGCAGTACTTC CASVAGGDHEQYF
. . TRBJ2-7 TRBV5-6 TGTGCCAGCAGCTTGGTGCCTATGGACTACGAGCAGTACTTC CASSLVPMDYEQYF
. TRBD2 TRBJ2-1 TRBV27 TGTGCCAGCAGTTTCATCGGGACTACGGTACACAATGAGCAGTTCTTC CASSFIGTTVHNEQFF
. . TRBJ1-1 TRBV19 TGTGCCAGTAGTACCCCTGAAGGGGACACTGAAGCTTTCTTT CASSTPEGDTEAFF
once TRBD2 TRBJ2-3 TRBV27 TGTGCCAGCAGTGCCCCGGCGGGAGGGCCGCCGGATACGCAGTATTTT CASSAPAGGPPDTQYF
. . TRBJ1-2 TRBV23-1 TGCGCCAGCAGTCCATACAGCCCGAGGAGCTATGGCTACACCTTC CASSPYSPRSYGYTF
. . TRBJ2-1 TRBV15 TGTGCCACCAGCGAAGCGCCGGGCAGACATGACAATGAGCAGTTCTTC CATSEAPGRHDNEQFF
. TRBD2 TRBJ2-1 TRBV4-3 TGCGCCAGCAGCCCCGGGGGGGTCTCCTACAATGAGCAGTTCTTC CASSPGGVSYNEQFF
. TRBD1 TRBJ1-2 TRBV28 TGTGCCAGCAGTCCCCAGGTCGGGACAGGGACTGGCTACACCTTC CASSPQVGTGTGYTF
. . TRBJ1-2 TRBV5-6 TGTGCCAGCAGCCTGGGCAATATCTATGGCTACACCTTC CASSLGNIYGYTF
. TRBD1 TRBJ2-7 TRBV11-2 TGTGCCAGCAGCTTGGGGACAGGCAACTACGAGCAGTACTTC CASSLGTGNYEQYF
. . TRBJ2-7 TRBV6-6 TGTGCCAGCAGTGTTGGACTGGCCTACGAGCAGTACTTC CASSVGLAYEQYF
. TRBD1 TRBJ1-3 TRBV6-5 TGTGCCAGCAGTTACCCGGACAGGGCCAACACCATATATTTT CASSYPDRANTIYF
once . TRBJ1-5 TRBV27 TGTGCCAGCAGTTTGGGTGGTTGGCAGCCCCAGCATTTT CASSLGGWQPQHF
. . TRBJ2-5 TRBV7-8 TGTGCCAGCAGCTTGAGGACGACCCAAGAGACCCAGTACTTC CASSLRTTQETQYF
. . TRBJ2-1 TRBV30 TGTGCCTCACAATTAGGGAATGAGCAGTTCTTC CASQLGNEQFF
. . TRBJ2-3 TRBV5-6 TGTGCCAGCAGCTTGGCCTACGGGAGAGGCACAGATACGCAGTATTTT CASSLAYGRGTDTQYF
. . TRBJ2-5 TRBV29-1 TGCAGCGTTGATTCCGACAGCCGGGGTCAAGAGACCCAGTACTTC CSVDSDSRGQETQYF
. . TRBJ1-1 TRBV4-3 TGCGCCAGCAGCCAAGATGCAGCGGGGGCGAGGGGTGAAGCTTTCTTT CASSQDAAGARGEAFF
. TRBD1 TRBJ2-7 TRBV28 TGTGCCAGCAGCTCCGGACAGGGACACTTCTACGAGCAGTACTTC CASSSGQGHFYEQYF
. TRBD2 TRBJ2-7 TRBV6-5 TGTGCCAGCAGTTTAAGACTAGCGGGAGTTCGGGAGCAGTACTTC CASSLRLAGVREQYF
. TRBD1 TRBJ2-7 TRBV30 TGTGCCCGGAGTGTACCGGGACAGGGGGCGCGAGAGCAGTACTTC CARSVPGQGAREQYF
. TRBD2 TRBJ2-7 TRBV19 TGTGCCAGTAGTACCCAAACTAGCGGGAGTTCCTACGAGCAGTACTTC CASSTQTSGSSYEQYF
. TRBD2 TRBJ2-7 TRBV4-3 TGCGCCAGCAGCCAAGAGACTAGCCCTCACTACGAGCAGTACTTC CASSQETSPHYEQYF
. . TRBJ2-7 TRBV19 TGTGCCAGTAGTCGCCTCGACTCAGACGAGCAGTACTTC CASSRLDSDEQYF
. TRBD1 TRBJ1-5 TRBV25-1 TGTGCCAGCAGCCCGCCTGGACAGGCAAACAATCAGCCCCAGCATTTT CASSPPGQANNQPQHF